These T cell receptor beta chains were read from a single sample in a study of blood T cell repertoires in COVID-19. Clones were sequenced by immunoSEQ multiplex PCR, and TCRdb holds only the in-frame ones, with some missing. Found here are under 300,000 clones, roughly 88% of them singletons; the top ten hold approximately 2%. Sequencing was done on a sample of peripheral blood. The receptors were gathered from a woman aged 40 to 50 who had recovered from COVID-19. CDR3s include the opening cysteine and the closing phenylalanine or tryptophan. The order of the fields is V gene, J gene, CDR3 protein.

>TRBV30|TRBJ2-7
CAWSRTGPYEQYF
>TRBV9|TRBJ2-2
CASSGVGGGRDTGELFF
>TRBV7-2|TRBJ2-1
CASSTKSGTTEQFF
>TRBV4-3|TRBJ2-7
CASSRDRDVGEQYF
>TRBV7-9|TRBJ1-3
CASSLPRVPGNTIYF
>TRBV30|TRBJ1-3
CAWRPGTGTGFIPSSGNTIYF
>TRBV12-3/TRBV12-4|TRBJ1-2
CASSLGPSYGYTF
>TRBV6-5|TRBJ2-5
CASNLSGQETQYF
>TRBV30|TRBJ2-7
CAWRDTSYEQYF
>TRBV6-5|TRBJ2-7
CASSYPGGNSYEQYF
>TRBV19|TRBJ2-3
CASSPGLRSTDTQYF
>TRBV3-1/TRBV3-2|TRBJ2-1
CASSFTGSSYNEQFF
>TRBV7-9|TRBJ1-5
CASSSQGVNQPQHF